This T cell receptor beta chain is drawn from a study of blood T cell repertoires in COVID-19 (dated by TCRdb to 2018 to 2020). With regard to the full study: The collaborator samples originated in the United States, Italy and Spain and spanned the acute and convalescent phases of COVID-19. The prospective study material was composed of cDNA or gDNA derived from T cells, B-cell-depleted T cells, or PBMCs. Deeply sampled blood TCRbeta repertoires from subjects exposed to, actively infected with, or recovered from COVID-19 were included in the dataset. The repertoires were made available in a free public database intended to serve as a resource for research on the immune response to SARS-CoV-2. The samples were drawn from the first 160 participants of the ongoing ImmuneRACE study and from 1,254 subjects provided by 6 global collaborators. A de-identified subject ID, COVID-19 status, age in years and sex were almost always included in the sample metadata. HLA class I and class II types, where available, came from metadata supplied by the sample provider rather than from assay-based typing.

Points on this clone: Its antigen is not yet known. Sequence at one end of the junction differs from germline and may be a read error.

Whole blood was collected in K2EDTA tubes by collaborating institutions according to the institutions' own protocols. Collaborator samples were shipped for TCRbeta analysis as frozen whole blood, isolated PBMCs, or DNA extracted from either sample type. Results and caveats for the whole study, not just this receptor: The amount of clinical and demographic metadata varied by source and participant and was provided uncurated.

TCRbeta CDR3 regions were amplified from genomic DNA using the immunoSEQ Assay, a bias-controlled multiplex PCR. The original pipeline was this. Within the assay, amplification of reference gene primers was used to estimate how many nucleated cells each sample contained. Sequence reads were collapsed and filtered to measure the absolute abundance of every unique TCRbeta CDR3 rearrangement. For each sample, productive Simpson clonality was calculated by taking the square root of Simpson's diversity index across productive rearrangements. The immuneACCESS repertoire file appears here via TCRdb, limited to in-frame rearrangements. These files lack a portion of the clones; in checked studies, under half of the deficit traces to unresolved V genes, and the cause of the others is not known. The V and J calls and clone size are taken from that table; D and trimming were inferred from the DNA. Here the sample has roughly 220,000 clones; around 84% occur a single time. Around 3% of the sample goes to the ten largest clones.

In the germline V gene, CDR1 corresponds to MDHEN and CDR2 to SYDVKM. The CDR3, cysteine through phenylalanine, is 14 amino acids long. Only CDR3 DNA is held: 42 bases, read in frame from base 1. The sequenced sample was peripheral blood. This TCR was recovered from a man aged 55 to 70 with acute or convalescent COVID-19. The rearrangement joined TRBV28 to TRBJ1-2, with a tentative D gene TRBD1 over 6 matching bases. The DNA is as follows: TGTGCCAGCAATTTACCCAGGGGAAGCTATGGCTACACCTTC. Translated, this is CASNLPRGSYGYTF.